Given below is one T cell receptor (beta chain) in context. Sequencing was performed with immunoSEQ multiplex PCR; in TCRdb, only in-frame clones are kept and a portion is missing. The sample lists a few hundred thousand clones; about 86% were seen once. After removal of 10 bases from V and 4 bases from J, the junction contained 8 bases not matched to a gene. There are 13 residues in the CDR3. CDR1 and CDR2 (germline): LNHDA, SQIVND (reference sequence). The data were obtained in a study of blood T cell repertoires in COVID-19. The source is a woman aged 40 to 50 with acute COVID-19. The genes are TRBV19 and TRBJ1-2, with 8 bases identical to TRBD1. Source material: PBMCs or T cells enriched from blood (not recorded which). The CDR3 DNA follows: TGTGCCACCCAGGGGGCTTGGGGCTATGGCTACACCTTC. Its protein product is CATQGAWGYGYTF. Filled out from reference TRBV19 and TRBJ1-2, the complete variable domain reads DGGITQSPKYLFRKEGQNVTLSCEQNLNHDAMYWYRQDPGQGLRLIYYSQIVNDFQKGDIAEGYSVSREKKESFPLTVTSAQKNPTAFYLCATQGAWGYGYTFGSGTRLTVV.